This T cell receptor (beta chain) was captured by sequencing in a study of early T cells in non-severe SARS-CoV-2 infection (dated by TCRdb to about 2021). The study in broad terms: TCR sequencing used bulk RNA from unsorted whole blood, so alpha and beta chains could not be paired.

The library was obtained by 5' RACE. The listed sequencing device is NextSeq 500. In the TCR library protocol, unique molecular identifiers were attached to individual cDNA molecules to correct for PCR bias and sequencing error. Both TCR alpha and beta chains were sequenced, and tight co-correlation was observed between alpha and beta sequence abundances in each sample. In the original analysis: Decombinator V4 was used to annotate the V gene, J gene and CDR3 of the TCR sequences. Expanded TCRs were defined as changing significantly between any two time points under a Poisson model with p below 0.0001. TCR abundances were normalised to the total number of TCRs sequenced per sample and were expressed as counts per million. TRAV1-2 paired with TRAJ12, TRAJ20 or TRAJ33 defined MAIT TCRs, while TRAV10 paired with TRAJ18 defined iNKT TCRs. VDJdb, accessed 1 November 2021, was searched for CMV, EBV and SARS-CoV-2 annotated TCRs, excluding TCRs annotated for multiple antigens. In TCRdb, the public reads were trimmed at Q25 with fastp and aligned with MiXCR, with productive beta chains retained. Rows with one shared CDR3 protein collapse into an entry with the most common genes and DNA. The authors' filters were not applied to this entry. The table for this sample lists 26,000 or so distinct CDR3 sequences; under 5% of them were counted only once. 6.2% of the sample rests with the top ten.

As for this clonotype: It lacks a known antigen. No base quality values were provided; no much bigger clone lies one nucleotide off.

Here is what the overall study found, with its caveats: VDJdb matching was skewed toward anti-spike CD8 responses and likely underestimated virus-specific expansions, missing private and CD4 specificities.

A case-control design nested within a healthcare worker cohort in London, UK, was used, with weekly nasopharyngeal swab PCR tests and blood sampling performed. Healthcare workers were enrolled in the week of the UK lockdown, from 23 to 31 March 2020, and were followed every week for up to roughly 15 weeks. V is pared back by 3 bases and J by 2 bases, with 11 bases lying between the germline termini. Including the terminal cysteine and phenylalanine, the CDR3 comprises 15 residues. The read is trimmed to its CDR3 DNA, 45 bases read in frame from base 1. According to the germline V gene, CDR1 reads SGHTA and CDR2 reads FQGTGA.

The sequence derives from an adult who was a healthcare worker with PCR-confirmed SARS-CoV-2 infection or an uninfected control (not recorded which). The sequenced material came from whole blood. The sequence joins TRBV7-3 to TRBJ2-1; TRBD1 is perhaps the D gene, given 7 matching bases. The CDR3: CASSLAGTAYNEQFF. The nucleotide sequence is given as TGTGCCAGCAGCTTGGCGGGGACAGCCTACAATGAGCAGTTCTTC.